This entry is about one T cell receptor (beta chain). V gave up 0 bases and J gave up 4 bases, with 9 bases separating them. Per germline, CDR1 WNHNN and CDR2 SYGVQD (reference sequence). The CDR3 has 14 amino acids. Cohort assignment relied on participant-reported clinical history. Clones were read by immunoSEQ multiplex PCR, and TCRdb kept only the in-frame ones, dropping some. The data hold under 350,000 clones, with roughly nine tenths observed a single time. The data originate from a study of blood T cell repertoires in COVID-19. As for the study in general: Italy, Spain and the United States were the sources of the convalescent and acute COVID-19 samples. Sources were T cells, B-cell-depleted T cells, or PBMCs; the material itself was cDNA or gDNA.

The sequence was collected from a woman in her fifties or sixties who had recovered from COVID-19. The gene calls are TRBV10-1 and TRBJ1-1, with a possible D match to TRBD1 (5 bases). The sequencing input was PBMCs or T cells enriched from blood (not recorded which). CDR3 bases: TGCGCCAGCAGTGAGTCGGCGGGGGGCACTGAAGCTTTCTTT. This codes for CASSESAGGTEAFF.